This T cell receptor beta chain was retrieved from a study of T cells in Graves' hyperthyroidism and ophthalmopathy. The investigators amplified TCR beta CDR3 regions from RNA transcripts. HTBI primers were used for first-round RT-PCR of the TCR CDR3. One entry per CDR3 protein results from TCRdb running MiXCR on the multiplex PCR reads. This table has about 510,000 distinct CDR3 sequences, around 50% appearing once. Study results and limitations: For ophthalmopathy, model prediction preceded onset by a median about six months. Most clonotypes expanded in the thyroid (above 0.001) were also present in blood. From stable hyperthyroidism, ophthalmopathy was set apart by a 13 V-J model.

V was trimmed by 4 bases and J by 5 bases, leaving 12 bases between them. This CDR3 is built from 12 residues. The germline V gene has CDR1 SQVTM and CDR2 ANQGSEA. The diagnoses drew upon clinical symptoms, serum thyroxine and TRAb, thyroid ultrasound and orbital computed tomography. This clonotype occurred many times. The antigen is unknown. The clonotype comes from an adult woman with Graves' disease, either hyperthyroidism or ophthalmopathy (not recorded which). Sequenced sample: peripheral blood or thyroid tissue (not recorded which). The rearrangement joins TRBV29-1 to TRBJ2-7; D remains unclear. Here the CDR3 reads CSVVSSGDEQYF. DNA for the CDR3: TGCAGCGTTGTTTCATCTGGGGACGAGCAGTACTTC.